Sequencing of this T cell receptor beta chain was carried out in a study of shared clonotypes between healthy human individuals. Study-wide points: The study generally estimated greater richness for naive than memory subsets. Genetic and exposure-history diversity was limited by the few donors.

On sorted subsets, replicate PCRs used roughly 190 ng DNA, or some 27,000 T cell genomes. Clones were read by immunoSEQ multiplex PCR, and TCRdb kept only the in-frame ones, dropping some. The sample contains around 1.9 million clones, roughly 91% of which appear only once. Germline V gene lookup returns CDR1 LGHNA and CDR2 YSLEER. Trimming shortened V by 0 bases and J by 2 bases, and 11 bases separated the two germline ends. The CDR3 covers 15 residues. Of note for this clone: Its antigen is unknown. Other DNA sequences in the sample encode the same CDR3.

Naive CD8 populations comprised CD45RO-negative cells positively selected for CCR7, excluding terminally differentiated effector memory CD45RA+ cells. Study donors comprised healthy, HIV-negative adults devoid of recent acute infection or vaccination. The sequence was obtained from a young man in good health. Some clones in this sample may be carry-over from other donors' samples. Sequencing was carried out using naive CD8+ T cells from PBMCs. The genes are TRBV4-3 and TRBJ2-7, with D perhaps TRBD1 or TRBD2 (5 bases each). CDR3 nucleotides: TGCGCCAGCAGCCAAGACCCCCGAGGGGCCTACGAGCAGTACTTC. Translation gives CASSQDPRGAYEQYF.